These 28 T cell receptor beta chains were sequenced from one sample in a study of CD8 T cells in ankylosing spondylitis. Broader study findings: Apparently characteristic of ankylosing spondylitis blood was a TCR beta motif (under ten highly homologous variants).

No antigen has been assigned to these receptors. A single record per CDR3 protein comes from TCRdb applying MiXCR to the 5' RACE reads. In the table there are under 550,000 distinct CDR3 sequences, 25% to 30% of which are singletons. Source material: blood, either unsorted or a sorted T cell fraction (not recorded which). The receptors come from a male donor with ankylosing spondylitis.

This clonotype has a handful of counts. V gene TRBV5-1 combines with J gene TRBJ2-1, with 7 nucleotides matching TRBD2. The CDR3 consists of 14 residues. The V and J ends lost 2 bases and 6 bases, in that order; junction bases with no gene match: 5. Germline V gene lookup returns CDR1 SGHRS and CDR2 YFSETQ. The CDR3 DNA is TGCGCCAGCAGCTTTGGACTAGTAGTCAATGAGCAGTTCTTC. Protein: CASSFGLVVNEQFF.

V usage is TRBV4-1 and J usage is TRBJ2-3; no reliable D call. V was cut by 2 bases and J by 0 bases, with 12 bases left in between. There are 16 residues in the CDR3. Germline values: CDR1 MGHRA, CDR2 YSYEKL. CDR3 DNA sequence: TGCGCCAGCAGCCAACCGCCCCGGGCCAGCACAGATACGCAGTATTTT. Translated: CASSQPPRASTDTQYF.

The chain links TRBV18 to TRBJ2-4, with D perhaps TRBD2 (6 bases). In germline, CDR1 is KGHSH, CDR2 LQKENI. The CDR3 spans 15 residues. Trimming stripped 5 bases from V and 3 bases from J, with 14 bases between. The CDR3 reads CASSTSTGGKNIQYF. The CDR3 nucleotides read TGTGCCAGCTCAACGTCAACCGGGGGCAAAAACATTCAGTACTTC.

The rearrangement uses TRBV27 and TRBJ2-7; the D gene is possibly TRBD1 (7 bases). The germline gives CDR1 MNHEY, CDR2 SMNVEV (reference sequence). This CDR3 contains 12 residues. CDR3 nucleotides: TGTGCAACCAGGGGGGCCCTCTACGAGCAGTACTTC. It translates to CATRGALYEQYF.

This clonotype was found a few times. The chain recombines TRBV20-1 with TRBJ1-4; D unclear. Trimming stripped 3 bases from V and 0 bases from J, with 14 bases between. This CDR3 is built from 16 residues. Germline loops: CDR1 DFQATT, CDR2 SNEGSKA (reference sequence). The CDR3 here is CSASEAGSATNEKLFF. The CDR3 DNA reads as TGCAGTGCTAGTGAGGCCGGTAGCGCAACTAATGAAAAACTGTTTTTT.

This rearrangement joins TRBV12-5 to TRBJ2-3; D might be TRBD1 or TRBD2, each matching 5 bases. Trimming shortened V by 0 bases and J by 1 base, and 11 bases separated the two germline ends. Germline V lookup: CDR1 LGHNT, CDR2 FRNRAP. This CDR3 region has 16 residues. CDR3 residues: CASGLVPGLRTDTQYF. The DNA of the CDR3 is TGTGCTAGTGGTTTGGTACCGGGGCTTCGCACAGATACGCAGTATTTT.

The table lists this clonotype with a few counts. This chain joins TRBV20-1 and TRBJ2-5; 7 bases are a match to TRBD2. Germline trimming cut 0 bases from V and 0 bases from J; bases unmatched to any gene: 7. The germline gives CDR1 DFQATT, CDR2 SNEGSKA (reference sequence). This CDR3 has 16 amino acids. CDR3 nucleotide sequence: TGCAGTGCTAGAGATCTTCGCGGGAGAGACCAAGAGACCCAGTACTTC. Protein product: CSARDLRGRDQETQYF.

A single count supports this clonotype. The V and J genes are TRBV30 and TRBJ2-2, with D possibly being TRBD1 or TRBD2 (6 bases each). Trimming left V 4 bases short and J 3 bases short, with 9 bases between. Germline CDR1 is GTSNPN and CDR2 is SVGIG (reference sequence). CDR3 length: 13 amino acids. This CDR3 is CAWKGDYTGELFF. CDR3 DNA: TGTGCCTGGAAGGGGGACTACACCGGGGAGCTGTTTTTT.

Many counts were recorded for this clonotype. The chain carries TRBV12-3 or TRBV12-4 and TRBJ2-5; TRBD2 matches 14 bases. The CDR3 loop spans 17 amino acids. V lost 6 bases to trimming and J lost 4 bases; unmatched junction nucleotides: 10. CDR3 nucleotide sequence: TGTGCCAGCAGAACCCTGGGACTAGCGGGAGTGGGAGAGACCCAGTACTTC. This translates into CASRTLGLAGVGETQYF.

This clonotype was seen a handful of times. The CDR3 sequence: CAVKAPTLAYEQYF. The CDR3 region has the DNA TGTGCCGTCAAAGCCCCTACCCTTGCGTACGAGCAGTACTTC. The genes are TRBV10-3 and TRBJ2-7; D gene unclear. Deletions cut 11 bases from V and 4 bases from J, with 21 bases between. The CDR3 consists of 14 residues. From germline, CDR1 is ENHRY and CDR2 SYGVKD.

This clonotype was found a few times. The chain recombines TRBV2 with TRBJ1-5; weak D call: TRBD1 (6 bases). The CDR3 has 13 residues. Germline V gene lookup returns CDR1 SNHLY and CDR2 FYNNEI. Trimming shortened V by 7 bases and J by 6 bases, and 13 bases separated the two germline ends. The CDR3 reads CASNQGLGQPQHF. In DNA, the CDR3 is TGTGCCAGCAATCAGGGGTTGGGTCAGCCCCAGCATTTT.

The CDR3 reads CSARTDRANTEAFF. CDR3 nucleotide sequence: TGCAGTGCTAGGACCGACAGGGCAAACACTGAAGCTTTCTTT. The chain recombines TRBV20-1 with TRBJ1-1, with 7 bases identical to TRBD1. With V trimmed by 3 bases and J by 2 bases, 6 bases remained unmatched. This CDR3 is built from 14 residues. Germline V gene lookup returns CDR1 DFQATT and CDR2 SNEGSKA (reference sequence).

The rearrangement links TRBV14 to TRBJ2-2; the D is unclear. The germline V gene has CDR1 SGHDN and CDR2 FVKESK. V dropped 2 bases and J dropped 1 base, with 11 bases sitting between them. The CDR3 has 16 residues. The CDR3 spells CASSQHPGVNTGELFF. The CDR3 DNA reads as TGTGCCAGCAGCCAACATCCAGGCGTGAACACCGGGGAGCTGTTTTTT.

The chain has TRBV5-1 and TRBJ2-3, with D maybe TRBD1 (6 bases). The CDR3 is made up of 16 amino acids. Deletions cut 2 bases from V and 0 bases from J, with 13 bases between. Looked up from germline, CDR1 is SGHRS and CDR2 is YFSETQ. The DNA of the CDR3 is TGCGCCAGCAGCTTAACAGGGATGTCTAGCACAGATACGCAGTATTTT. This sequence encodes CASSLTGMSSTDTQYF.

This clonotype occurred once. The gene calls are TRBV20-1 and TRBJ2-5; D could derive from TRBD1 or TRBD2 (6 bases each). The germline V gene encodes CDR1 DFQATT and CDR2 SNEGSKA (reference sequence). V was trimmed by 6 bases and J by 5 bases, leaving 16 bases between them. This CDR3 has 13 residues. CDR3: CSALSGARETQYF. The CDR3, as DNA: TGCAGTGCCCTCTCGGGGGCCAGGGAGACCCAGTACTTC.

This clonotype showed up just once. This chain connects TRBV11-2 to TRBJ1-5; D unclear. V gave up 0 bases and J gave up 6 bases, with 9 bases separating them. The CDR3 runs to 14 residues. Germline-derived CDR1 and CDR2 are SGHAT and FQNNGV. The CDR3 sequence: CASSLEPGGQPQHF. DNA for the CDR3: TGTGCCAGCAGCTTAGAACCCGGCGGTCAGCCCCAGCATTTT.

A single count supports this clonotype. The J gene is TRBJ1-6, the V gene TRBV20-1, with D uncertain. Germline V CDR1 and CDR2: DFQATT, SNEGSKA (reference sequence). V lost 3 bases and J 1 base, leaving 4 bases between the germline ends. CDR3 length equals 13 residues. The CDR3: CSARGSYNSPLHF. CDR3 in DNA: TGCAGTGCTAGGGGGTCCTATAATTCACCCCTCCACTTT.

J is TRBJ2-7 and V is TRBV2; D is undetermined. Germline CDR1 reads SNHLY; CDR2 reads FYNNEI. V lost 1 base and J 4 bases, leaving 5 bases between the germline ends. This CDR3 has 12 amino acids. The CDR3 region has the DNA TGTGCCAGCAGTGAAGGGCAGTACGAGCAGTACGTC. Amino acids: CASSEGQYEQYV.

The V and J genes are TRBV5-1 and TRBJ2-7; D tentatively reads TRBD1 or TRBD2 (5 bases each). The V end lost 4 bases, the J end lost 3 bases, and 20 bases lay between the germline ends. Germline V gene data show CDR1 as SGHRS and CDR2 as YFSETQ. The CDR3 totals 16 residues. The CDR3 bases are TGCGCCAGCAGCCGCGTCGGGGACGGAAGTCTCTACGAGCAGTACTTC. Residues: CASSRVGDGSLYEQYF.

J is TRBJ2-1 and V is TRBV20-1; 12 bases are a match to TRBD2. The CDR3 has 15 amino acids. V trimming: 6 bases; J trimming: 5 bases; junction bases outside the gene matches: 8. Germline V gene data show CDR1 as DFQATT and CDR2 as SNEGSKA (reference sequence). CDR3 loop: CSASRLAGAHNEQFF. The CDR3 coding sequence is TGCAGTGCCTCCAGACTAGCGGGGGCCCACAATGAGCAGTTCTTC.

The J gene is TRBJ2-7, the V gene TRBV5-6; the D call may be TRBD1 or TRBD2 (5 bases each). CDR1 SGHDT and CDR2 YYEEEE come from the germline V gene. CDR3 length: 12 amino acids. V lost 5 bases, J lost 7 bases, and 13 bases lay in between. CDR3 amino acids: CASRLGTGEQYF. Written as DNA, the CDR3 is TGTGCCAGCAGACTAGGGACGGGGGAGCAGTACTTC.

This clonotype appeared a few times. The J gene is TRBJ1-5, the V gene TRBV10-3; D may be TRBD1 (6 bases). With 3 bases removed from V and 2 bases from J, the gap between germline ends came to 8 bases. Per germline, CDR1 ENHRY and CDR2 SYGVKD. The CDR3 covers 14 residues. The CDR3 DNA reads TGTGCCATCAGTGACAGGGGCGGCAATCAGCCCCAGCATTTT. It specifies CAISDRGGNQPQHF.

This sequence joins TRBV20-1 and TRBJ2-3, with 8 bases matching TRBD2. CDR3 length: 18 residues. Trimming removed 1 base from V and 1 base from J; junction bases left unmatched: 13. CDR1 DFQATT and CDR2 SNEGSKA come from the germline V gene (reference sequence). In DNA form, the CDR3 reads TGCAGTGCTAGAGTTTTGTTCGTGACTAGCGATCGCACAGATACGCAGTATTTT. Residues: CSARVLFVTSDRTDTQYF.

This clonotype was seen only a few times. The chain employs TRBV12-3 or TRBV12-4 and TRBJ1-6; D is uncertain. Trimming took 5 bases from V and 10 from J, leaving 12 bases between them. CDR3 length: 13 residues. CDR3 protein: CASSLETGSPLHF. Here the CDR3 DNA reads TGTGCCAGCAGTCTAGAGACGGGGTCACCCCTCCACTTT.

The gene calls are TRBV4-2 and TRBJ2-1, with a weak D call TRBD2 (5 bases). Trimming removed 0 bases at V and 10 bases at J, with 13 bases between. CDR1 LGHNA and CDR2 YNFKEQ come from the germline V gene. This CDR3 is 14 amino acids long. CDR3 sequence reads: CASSQDGLASEQFF. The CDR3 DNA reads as TGTGCCAGCAGCCAAGATGGCCTAGCTAGCGAGCAGTTCTTC.

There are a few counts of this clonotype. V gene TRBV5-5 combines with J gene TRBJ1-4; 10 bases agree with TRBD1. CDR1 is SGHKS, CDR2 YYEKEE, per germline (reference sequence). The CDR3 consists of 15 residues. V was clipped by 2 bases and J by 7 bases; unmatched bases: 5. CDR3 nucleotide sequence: TGTGCCAGCAGCTTTGGGGGACAGGGGTCTGAAAAACTGTTTTTT. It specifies CASSFGGQGSEKLFF. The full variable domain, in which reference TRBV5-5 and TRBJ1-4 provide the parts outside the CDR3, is DAGVTQSPTHLIKTRGQQVTLRCSPISGHKSVSWYQQVLGQGPQFIFQYYEKEERGRGNFPDRFSARQFPNYSSELNVNALLLGDSALYLCASSFGGQGSEKLFFGSGTQLSVL.

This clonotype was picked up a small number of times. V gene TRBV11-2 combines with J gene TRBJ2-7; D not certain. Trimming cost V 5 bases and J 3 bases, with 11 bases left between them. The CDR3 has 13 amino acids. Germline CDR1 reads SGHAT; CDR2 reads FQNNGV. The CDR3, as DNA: TGTGCCAGCAGCGCCGGGCCGGTCTACGAGCAGTACGTC. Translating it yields CASSAGPVYEQYV.

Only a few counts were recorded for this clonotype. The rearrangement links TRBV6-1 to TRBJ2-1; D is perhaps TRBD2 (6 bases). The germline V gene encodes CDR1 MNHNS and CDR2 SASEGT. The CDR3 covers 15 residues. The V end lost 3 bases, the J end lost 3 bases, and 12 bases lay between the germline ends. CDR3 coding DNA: TGTGCCAGCAGTGATATGGGGGGAGTCTACAATGAGCAGTTCTTC. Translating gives CASSDMGGVYNEQFF.